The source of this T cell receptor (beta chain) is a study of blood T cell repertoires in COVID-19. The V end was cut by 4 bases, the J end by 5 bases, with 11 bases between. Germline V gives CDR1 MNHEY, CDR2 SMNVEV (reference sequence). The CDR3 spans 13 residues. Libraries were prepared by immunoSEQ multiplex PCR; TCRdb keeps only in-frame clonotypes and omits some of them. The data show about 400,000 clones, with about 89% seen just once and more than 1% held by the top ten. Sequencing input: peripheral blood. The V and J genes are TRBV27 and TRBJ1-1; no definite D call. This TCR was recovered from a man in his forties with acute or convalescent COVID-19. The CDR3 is CASSSGARTEAFF. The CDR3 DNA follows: TGTGCCAGCAGTTCCGGTGCCCGGACTGAAGCTTTCTTT.